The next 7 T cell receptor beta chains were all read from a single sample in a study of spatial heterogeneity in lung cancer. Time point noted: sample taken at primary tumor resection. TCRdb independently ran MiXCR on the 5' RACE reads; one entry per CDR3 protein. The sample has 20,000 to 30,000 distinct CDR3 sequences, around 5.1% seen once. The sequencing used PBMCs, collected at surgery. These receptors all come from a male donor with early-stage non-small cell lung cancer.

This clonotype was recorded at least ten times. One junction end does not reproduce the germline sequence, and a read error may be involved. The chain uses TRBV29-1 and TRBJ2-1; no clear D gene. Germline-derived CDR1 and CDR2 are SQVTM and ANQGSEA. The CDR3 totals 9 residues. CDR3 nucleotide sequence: TGCAGCGCGTGGACCCCCCAGCTCTTC. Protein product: CSAWTPQLF.

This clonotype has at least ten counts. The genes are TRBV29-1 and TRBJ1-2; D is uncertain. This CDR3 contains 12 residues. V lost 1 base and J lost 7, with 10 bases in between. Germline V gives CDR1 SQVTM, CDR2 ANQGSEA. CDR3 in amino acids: CSVEAPARGYTF. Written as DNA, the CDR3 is TGCAGCGTTGAAGCCCCGGCGCGTGGCTACACCTTC.

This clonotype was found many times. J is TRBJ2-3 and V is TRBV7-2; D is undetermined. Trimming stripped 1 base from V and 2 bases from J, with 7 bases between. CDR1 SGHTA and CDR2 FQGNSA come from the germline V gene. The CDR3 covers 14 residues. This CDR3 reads CASSLVPNTDTQYF. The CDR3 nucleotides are TGTGCCAGCAGCTTAGTCCCCAACACAGATACGCAGTATTTT.

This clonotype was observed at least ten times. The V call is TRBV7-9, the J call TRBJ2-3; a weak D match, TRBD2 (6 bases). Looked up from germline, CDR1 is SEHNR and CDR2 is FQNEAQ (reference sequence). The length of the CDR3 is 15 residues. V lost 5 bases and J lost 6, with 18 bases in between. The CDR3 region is CASSARLEVGDTQYF. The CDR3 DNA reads TGTGCCAGCAGCGCACGACTAGAGGTGGGCGATACGCAGTATTTT.

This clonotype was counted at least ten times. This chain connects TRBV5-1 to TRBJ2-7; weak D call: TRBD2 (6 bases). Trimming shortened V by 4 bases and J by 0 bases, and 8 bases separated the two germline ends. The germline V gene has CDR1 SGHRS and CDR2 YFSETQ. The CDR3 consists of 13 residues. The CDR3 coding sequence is TGCGCCAGCAGCATGGAGGGCTCCTACGAGCAGTACTTC. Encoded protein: CASSMEGSYEQYF. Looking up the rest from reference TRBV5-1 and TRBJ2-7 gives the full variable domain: KAGVTQTPRYLIKTRGQQVTLSCSPISGHRSVSWYQQTPGQGLQFLFEYFSETQRNKGNFPGRFSGRQFSNSRSEMNVSTLELGDSALYLCASSMEGSYEQYFGPGTRLTVT.

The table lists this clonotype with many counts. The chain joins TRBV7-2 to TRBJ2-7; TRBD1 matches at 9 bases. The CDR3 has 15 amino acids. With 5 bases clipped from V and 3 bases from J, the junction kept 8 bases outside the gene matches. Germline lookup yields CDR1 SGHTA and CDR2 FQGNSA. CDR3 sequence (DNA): TGTGCCAGCAGCGGGGGAGGGACAGGGTACTACGAGCAGTACTTC. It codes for CASSGGGTGYYEQYF.

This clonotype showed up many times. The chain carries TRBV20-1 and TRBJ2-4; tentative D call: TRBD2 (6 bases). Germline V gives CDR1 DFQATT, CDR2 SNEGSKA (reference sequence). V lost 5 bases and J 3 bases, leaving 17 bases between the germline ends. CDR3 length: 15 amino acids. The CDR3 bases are TGCAGTGCTGACCCCAGGACTAAAGGCAAAAACATTCAGTACTTC. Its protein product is CSADPRTKGKNIQYF.